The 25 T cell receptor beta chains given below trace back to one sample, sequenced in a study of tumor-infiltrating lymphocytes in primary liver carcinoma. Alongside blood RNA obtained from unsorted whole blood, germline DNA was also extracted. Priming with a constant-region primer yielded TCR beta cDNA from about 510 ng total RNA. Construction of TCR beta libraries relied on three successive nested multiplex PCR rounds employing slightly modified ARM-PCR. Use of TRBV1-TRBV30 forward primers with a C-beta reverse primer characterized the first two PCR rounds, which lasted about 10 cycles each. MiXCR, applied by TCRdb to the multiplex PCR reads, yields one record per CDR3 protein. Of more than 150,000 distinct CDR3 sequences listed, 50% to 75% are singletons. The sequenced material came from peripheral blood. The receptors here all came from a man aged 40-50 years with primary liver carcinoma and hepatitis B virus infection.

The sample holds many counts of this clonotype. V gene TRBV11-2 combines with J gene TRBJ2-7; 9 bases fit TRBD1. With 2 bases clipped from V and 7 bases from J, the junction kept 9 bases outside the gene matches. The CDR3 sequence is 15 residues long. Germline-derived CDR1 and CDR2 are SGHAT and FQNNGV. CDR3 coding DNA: TGTGCCAGCAGCTTAAGCGGGACAGGGCTGGGAGAGCAGTACTTC. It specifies CASSLSGTGLGEQYF.

In nucleotides, the CDR3 is TGTGCCAGCAACCCAACGGAGACAAACGCCCGGGGGGGGCAGTACTTC. It yields the protein CASNPTETNARGGQYF. This chain links TRBV11-2 with TRBJ2-7; 8 bases line up with TRBD2. CDR3 size: 16 residues. Germline V gene data show CDR1 as SGHAT and CDR2 as FQNNGV. The V gene end was trimmed by 7 bases and the J gene end by 9 bases; junction bases not matched to a gene: 20.

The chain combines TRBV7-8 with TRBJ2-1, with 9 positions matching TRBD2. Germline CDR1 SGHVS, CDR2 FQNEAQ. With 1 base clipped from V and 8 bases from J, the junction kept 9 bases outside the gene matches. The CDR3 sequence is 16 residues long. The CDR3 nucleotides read TGTGCCAGCAGCTTAGAAGATAGCGGGAGTAGCTATGAGCAGTTCTTC. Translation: CASSLEDSGSSYEQFF.

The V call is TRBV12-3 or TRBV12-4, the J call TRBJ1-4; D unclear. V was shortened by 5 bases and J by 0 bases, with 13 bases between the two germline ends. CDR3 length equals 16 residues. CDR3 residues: CASSAEGGATNEKLFF. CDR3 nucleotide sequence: TGTGCCAGCAGTGCGGAGGGAGGCGCAACTAATGAAAAACTGTTTTTT.

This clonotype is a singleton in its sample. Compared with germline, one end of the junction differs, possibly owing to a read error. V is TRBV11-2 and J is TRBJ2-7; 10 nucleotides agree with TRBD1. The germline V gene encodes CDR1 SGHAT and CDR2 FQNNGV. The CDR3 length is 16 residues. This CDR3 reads CASNLGGGQGSYEQCF. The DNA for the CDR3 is TGTGCCAGCAACCTAGGGGGGGGACAGGGGTCCTACGAGCAGTGCTTC. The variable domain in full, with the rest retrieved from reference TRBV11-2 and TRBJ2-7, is EAGVAQSPRYKIIEKRQSVAFWCNPISGHATLYWYQQILGQGPKLLIQFQNNGVVDDSQLPKDRFSAERLKGVDSTLKIQPAKLEDSAVYLCASNLGGGQGSYEQCFGPGTRLTVT.

Here the CDR3 DNA reads TGTGCCAGCAGCTTTGTCGAACGAAGTGAGCAGTTCTTC. Translated, it gives CASSFVERSEQFF. The rearrangement joins TRBV5-6 to TRBJ2-1; D remains ambiguous. V lost 2 bases to trimming and J lost 9 bases, with 12 bases between them. The germline V gene has CDR1 SGHDT and CDR2 YYEEEE. The CDR3 has 13 amino acids.

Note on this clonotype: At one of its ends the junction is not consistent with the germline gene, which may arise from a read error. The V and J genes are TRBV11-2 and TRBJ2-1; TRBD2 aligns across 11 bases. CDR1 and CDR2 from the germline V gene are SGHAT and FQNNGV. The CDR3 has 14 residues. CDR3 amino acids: CASSLLSGGALQFF. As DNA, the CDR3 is TGTGCCAGCAGCCTACTTAGCGGGGGGGCTCTTCAGTTCTTT.

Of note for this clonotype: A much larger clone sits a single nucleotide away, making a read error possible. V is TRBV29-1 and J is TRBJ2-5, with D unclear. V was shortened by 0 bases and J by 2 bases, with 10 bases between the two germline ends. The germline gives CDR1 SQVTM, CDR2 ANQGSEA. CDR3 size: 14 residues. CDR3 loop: CSVEDQLIQETQYF. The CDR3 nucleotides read TGCAGCGTTGAAGATCAACTAATTCAAGAGACCCAGTACTTC.

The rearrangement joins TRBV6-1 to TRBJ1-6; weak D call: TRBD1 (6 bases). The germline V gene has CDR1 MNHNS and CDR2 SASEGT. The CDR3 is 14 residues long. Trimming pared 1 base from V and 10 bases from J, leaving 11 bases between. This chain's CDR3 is CASSEDRAKSPLHF. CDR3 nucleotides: TGTGCCAGCAGTGAAGACAGGGCCAAATCACCCCTCCACTTT.

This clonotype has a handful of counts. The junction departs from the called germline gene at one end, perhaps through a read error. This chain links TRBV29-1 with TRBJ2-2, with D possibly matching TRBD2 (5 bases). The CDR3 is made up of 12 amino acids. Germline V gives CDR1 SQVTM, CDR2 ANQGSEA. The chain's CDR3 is CSAEEGGGELFF. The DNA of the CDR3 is TGCAGCGCTGAAGAGGGTGGCGGGGAGCTGTTTTTT.

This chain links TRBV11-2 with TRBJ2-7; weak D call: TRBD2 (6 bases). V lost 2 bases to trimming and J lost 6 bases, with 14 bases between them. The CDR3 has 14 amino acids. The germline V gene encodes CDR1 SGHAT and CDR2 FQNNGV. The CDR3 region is CASSLWGLAGEQYF. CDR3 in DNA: TGTGCCAGCAGCTTATGGGGACTTGCGGGCGAGCAGTACTTC.

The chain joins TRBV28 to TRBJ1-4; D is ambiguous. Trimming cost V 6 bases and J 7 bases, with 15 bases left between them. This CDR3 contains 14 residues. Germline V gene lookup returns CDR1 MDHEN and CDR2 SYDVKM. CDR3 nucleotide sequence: TGTGCCAGCAGCCCGGGTCGAAAAGGTGAAAAACTGTTTTTT. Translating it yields CASSPGRKGEKLFF.

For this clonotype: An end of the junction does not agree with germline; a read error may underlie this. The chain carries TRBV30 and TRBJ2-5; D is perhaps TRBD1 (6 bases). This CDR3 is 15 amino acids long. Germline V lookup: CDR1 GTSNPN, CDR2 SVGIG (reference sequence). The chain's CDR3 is CACSVPPGDQETQYF. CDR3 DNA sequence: TGTGCCTGTAGTGTACCACCAGGGGACCAAGAGACCCAGTACTTC.

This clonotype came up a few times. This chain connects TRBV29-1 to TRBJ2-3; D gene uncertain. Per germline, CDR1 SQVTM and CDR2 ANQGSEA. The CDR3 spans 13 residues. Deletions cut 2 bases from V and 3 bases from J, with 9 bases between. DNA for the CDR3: TGCAGCGTTGAATTAGGGAATACAGATACGCAGTATTTT. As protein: CSVELGNTDTQYF.

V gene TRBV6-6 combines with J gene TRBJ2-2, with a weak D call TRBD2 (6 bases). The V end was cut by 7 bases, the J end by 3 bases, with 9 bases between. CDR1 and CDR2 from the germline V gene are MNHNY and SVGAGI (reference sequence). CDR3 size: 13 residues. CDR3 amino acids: CASKEGYTGELFF. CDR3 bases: TGTGCCAGCAAGGAGGGGTACACCGGGGAGCTGTTTTTT.

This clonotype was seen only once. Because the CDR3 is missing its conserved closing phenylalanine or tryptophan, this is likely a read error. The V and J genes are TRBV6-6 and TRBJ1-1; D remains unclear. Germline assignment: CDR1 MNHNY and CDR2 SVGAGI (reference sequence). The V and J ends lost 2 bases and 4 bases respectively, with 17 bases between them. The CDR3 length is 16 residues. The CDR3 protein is CASSYDRPPWTTEAFL. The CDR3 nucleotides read TGTGCCAGCAGTTACGATAGGCCCCCTTGGACCACTGAAGCTTTCCTT.

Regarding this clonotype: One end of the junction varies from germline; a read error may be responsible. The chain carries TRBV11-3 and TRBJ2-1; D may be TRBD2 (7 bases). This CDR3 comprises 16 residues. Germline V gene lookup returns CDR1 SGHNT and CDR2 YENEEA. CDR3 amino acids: CASSLRGRALSNEEFF. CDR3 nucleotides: TGTGCCAGCAGCTTAAGGGGGAGGGCCCTCAGTAATGAGGAGTTCTTC.

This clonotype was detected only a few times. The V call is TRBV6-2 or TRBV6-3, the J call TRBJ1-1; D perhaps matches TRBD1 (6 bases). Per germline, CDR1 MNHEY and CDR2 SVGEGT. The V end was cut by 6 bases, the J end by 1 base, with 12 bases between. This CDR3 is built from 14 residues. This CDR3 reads CASSRPGQNTEAFF. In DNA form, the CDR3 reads TGTGCCAGCAGCCGCCCGGGACAGAACACTGAAGCTTTCTTT.

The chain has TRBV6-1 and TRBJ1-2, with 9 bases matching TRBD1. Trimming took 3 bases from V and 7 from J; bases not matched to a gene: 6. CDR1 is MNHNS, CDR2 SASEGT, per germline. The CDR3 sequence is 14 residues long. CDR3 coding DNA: TGTGCCAGCAGTGATTACAGGGGGCCCTGTGGCTACACCTTC. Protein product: CASSDYRGPCGYTF.

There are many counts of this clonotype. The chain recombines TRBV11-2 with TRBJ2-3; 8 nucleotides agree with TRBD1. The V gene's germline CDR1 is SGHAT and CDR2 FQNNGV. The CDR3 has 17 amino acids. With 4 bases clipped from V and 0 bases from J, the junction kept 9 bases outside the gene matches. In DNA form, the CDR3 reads TGTGCCAGCAGCTCCCGACAGGGGTTGGTGAGCACAGATACGCAGTATTTT. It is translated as CASSSRQGLVSTDTQYF.

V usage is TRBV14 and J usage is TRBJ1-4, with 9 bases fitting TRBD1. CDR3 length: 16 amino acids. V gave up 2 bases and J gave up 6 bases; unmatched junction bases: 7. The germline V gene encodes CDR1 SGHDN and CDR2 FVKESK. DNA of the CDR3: TGTGCCAGCAGCCAAACAGGACAGGGGCGCTATGAAAAACTGTTTTTT. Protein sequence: CASSQTGQGRYEKLFF.

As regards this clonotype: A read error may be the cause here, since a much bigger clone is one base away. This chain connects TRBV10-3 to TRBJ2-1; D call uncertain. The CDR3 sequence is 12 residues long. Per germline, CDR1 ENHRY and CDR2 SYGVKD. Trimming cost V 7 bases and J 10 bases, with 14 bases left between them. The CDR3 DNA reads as TGTGCCATCAATGAAGGCAGCCGAGAGCAGTTCTTC. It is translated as CAINEGSREQFF.

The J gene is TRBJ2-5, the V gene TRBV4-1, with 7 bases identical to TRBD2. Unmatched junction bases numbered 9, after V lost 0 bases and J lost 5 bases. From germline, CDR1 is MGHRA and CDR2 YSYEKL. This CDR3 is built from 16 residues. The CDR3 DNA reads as TGCGCCAGCAGCCAAGATATGGGGAGGGCCTTGGAGACCCAGTACTTC. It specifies CASSQDMGRALETQYF.

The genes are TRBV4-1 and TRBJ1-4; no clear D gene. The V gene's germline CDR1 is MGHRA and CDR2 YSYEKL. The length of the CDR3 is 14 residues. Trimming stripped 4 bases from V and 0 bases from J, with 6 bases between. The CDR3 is CASSLSATNEKLFF. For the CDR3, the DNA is TGCGCCAGCAGCCTGAGTGCAACTAATGAAAAACTGTTTTTT.

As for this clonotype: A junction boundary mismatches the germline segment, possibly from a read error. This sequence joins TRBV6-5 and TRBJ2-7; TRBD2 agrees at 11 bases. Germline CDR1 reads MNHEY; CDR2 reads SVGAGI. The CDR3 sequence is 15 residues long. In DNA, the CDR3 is TGTACCAGCAGTTCGTCGACTAGCGGGATAGGAGAGCAGTACTTC. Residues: CTSSSSTSGIGEQYF.